The 6 T cell receptor beta chains presented below share a single source sample, sequenced in a study of shared clonotypes between healthy human individuals. Clones were read by immunoSEQ multiplex PCR, and TCRdb kept only the in-frame ones, dropping some. The profile shows around 2.1 million clones, nearly 97% of them singletons. The sequenced sample was naive CD4+ T cells sorted from blood. Regarding subset: CD45RA+ positively selected. These receptors were collected from a man younger than 35 in good health.

The chain uses TRBV5-5 and TRBJ2-7; the D gene could be TRBD1 or TRBD2 (5 bases each). The CDR3 is 13 amino acids. The V and J ends lost 2 bases and 4 bases respectively, with 10 bases between them. Germline V gene data show CDR1 as SGHKS and CDR2 as YYEKEE (reference sequence). CDR3 sequence (DNA): TGTGCCAGCAGCTTCGGGGCAGCGTACGAGCAGTACTTC. This sequence encodes CASSFGAAYEQYF.

The chain has TRBV27 and TRBJ1-5; 7 bases match TRBD1. CDR3 size: 14 residues. Germline CDR1 is MNHEY and CDR2 is SMNVEV (reference sequence). Trimming took 8 bases from V and 5 from J; bases not matched to a gene: 9. DNA of the CDR3: TGTGCCAGCCGCCCAGAGGGGGCATATCAGCCCCAGCATTTT. Translation gives CASRPEGAYQPQHF.

This rearrangement joins TRBV5-4 to TRBJ2-1, with D unclear. Per germline, CDR1 SGHNT and CDR2 YYREEE (reference sequence). V lost 4 bases, J lost 9 bases, and 11 bases lay in between. This CDR3 contains 12 residues. The CDR3 sequence is CASSHPFGEQFF. CDR3 nucleotide sequence: TGTGCCAGCAGCCACCCATTTGGTGAGCAGTTCTTC. The variable domain in full, completed from reference TRBV5-4 and TRBJ2-1, reads ETGVTQSPTHLIKTRGQQVTLRCSSQSGHNTVSWYQQALGQGPQFIFQYYREEENGRGNFPPRFSGLQFPNYSSELNVNALELDDSALYLCASSHPFGEQFFGPGTRLTVL.

The gene calls are TRBV30 and TRBJ1-2; the D is unclear. The CDR3 is 17 amino acids. Germline loops: CDR1 GTSNPN, CDR2 SVGIG (reference sequence). V lost 2 bases, J lost 2 bases, and 21 bases lay in between. CDR3: CAWSFYRTAYSNYGYTF. Here the CDR3 DNA reads TGTGCCTGGAGTTTTTACAGAACAGCTTACAGCAACTATGGCTACACCTTC.

This chain connects TRBV5-1 to TRBJ2-1, with 7 bases identical to TRBD1. There are 15 residues in the CDR3. Trimming took 4 bases from V and 6 from J; bases not matched to a gene: 10. Germline CDR1 SGHRS, CDR2 YFSETQ. The chain's CDR3 is CASSQYPQGVNEQFF. In nucleotides, the CDR3 is TGCGCCAGCAGCCAGTACCCCCAGGGGGTCAATGAGCAGTTCTTC. Filled out from reference TRBV5-1 and TRBJ2-1, the complete variable domain reads KAGVTQTPRYLIKTRGQQVTLSCSPISGHRSVSWYQQTPGQGLQFLFEYFSETQRNKGNFPGRFSGRQFSNSRSEMNVSTLELGDSALYLCASSQYPQGVNEQFFGPGTRLTVL.

The sample holds one count of this clone. This chain uses TRBV10-1 with TRBJ1-1; D ambiguous. Germline V CDR1 and CDR2: WNHNN, SYGVQD (reference sequence). The ends were cut back, 4 bases at V and 5 bases at J, with 11 bases in the middle. This CDR3 comprises 13 residues. The CDR3, as DNA: TGCGCCAGCAGTGTGGGGAGAAGGACTGAAGCTTTCTTT. This sequence encodes CASSVGRRTEAFF.